The 14 T cell receptor beta chains given below trace back to one sample, sequenced in a study of blood T cell repertoires in COVID-19. The table came from immunoSEQ multiplex PCR; TCRdb's copy has only in-frame clones and leaves some out. The sample has approximately 210,000 clones, around 80% seen once. Sequenced input: peripheral blood. Every receptor here comes from a middle-aged woman with acute or convalescent COVID-19.

The J gene is TRBJ1-1, the V gene TRBV9; TRBD1 agrees at 9 bases. Germline V gives CDR1 SGDLS, CDR2 YYNGEE. The CDR3 is 15 amino acids. V shed 0 bases, J shed 3 bases, and the junction held 3 bases outside the gene matches. The CDR3 is CASSVGDRDDTEAFF. In DNA form, the CDR3 reads TGTGCCAGCAGCGTAGGGGACAGGGACGACACTGAAGCTTTCTTT.

The V and J genes are TRBV21-1 and TRBJ1-1; the table's D call TRBD1 went unverified against the DNA. TRBV21-1 has pseudogene status. The CDR3 totals 15 residues. The DNA of the CDR3 is TGTGCCAGCAGCAAAAAGGGGACAGTGAACACTGAAGCTTTCTTT. Translation gives CASSKKGTVNTEAFF.

J is TRBJ2-2 and V is TRBV30; TRBD2 agrees at 7 bases. CDR1 is GTSNPN, CDR2 SVGIG, per germline (reference sequence). The CDR3 is made up of 14 amino acids. Trimming at V came to 7 bases and at J to 1 base, leaving 6 bases not matched to a gene. The CDR3 DNA reads TGTGCCTCACTCTTAGCGGGGAACACCGGGGAGCTGTTTTTT. It encodes CASLLAGNTGELFF.

V gene TRBV19 combines with J gene TRBJ1-2; 8 positions match TRBD1. The CDR3 covers 14 residues. V was clipped by 5 bases and J by 4 bases; unmatched bases: 6. CDR1 and CDR2 from the germline V gene are LNHDA and SQIVND (reference sequence). The CDR3 sequence: CASSSAGGPYGYTF. The CDR3 coding sequence is TGTGCCAGTAGTTCCGCAGGGGGCCCCTATGGCTACACCTTC.

This chain joins TRBV5-8 and TRBJ2-7; D is unclear. V shed 2 bases and J shed 4 bases, with 10 bases lying between them. The CDR3 covers 13 residues. CDR1 and CDR2 (germline): SGHTS, YDEGEE. The CDR3 region is CASSFDSQYEQYF. The CDR3 coding sequence is TGTGCCAGCAGCTTTGACTCCCAGTACGAGCAGTACTTC.

The chain recombines TRBV6-6 with TRBJ1-2; possible D gene TRBD1, 5 bases. The CDR3 has 12 residues. Germline assignment: CDR1 MNHNY and CDR2 SVGAGI (reference sequence). V was trimmed by 0 bases and J by 8 bases, leaving 7 bases between them. The chain's CDR3 is CASSYSDTGYTF. The DNA for the CDR3 is TGTGCCAGCAGTTACTCGGACACGGGCTACACCTTC.

The chain joins TRBV24-1 to TRBJ2-2; 8 bases are a match to TRBD2. This CDR3 has 16 amino acids. Germline assignment: CDR1 KGHDR and CDR2 SFDVKD. Trimming at V came to 4 bases and at J to 4 bases, leaving 7 bases not matched to a gene. The CDR3 spells CATSDPRGGSTGELFF. CDR3 in DNA: TGTGCCACCAGTGACCCTCGGGGGGGCAGCACCGGGGAGCTGTTTTTT.

This clone was recorded once. The chain recombines TRBV19 with TRBJ2-7; D might be TRBD1 (6 bases). Germline V gene sequence: CDR1 LNHDA, CDR2 SQIVND (reference sequence). V lost 4 bases to trimming and J lost 7 bases, with 20 bases between them. There are 15 residues in the CDR3. CDR3 coding DNA: TGTGCCAGTAGTACCTTCCGGGACATGGGATTTGAGCAGTACTTC. Protein product: CASSTFRDMGFEQYF.

The CDR3 here is CASSPTGGSYNEQFF. For the CDR3, the DNA is TGTGCCAGCAGCCCAACAGGGGGGAGCTACAATGAGCAGTTCTTC. The chain combines TRBV27 with TRBJ2-1, with 8 bases matching TRBD1. J gave up 3 bases and V 6 bases, and 7 bases lay outside the gene matches. Germline V lookup: CDR1 MNHEY, CDR2 SMNVEV (reference sequence). This CDR3 is built from 15 residues.

The V call is TRBV24-1, the J call TRBJ2-2, with 9 bases matching TRBD2. J lost 6 bases, V lost 4 bases, and 14 bases had no gene match. CDR3 length equals 18 residues. Germline V CDR1 and CDR2: KGHDR, SFDVKD. The CDR3 DNA reads TGTGCCACCAGTGACCTGTCCCGTAGCGGGAGCTATCCCGGGGAGCTGTTTTTT. This codes for CATSDLSRSGSYPGELFF.

The V call is TRBV19, the J call TRBJ2-2, with 7 bases that match TRBD1. The CDR3 loop spans 13 amino acids. Germline-derived CDR1 and CDR2 are LNHDA and SQIVND (reference sequence). The V and J ends lost 4 bases and 6 bases, in that order; junction bases with no gene match: 2. CDR3 amino acids: CASSSTGAGELFF. CDR3 coding DNA: TGTGCCAGTAGTAGCACAGGGGCCGGGGAGCTGTTTTTT.

V usage is TRBV7-8 and J usage is TRBJ2-3; 7 nucleotides agree with TRBD1. The germline V gene encodes CDR1 SGHVS and CDR2 FQNEAQ. Trimming took 5 bases from V and 4 from J; bases not matched to a gene: 6. The CDR3 consists of 14 residues. The CDR3 sequence: CASSPGQRADTQYF. The CDR3, as DNA: TGTGCCAGCAGCCCGGGACAGAGGGCAGATACGCAGTATTTT.

V gene TRBV5-6 combines with J gene TRBJ1-1; D gene uncertain. Germline V gene sequence: CDR1 SGHDT, CDR2 YYEEEE. The CDR3 is 16 amino acids. The ends were cut back, 4 bases at V and 0 bases at J, with 16 bases in the middle. CDR3 loop: CASSTILRGMNTEAFF. The CDR3 region has the DNA TGTGCCAGCAGCACAATCCTCCGAGGCATGAACACTGAAGCTTTCTTT.

The rearrangement links TRBV4-3 to TRBJ2-1; maybe TRBD2 (5 bases). Trimming shortened V by 0 bases and J by 8 bases, and 20 bases separated the two germline ends. Germline-derived CDR1 and CDR2 are LGHNA and YSLEER. The CDR3 runs 17 residues. CDR3 amino acids: CASSQDTPAYGVYEQFF. The CDR3 DNA sequence: TGCGCCAGCAGCCAAGATACCCCAGCGTACGGGGTGTATGAGCAGTTCTTC.